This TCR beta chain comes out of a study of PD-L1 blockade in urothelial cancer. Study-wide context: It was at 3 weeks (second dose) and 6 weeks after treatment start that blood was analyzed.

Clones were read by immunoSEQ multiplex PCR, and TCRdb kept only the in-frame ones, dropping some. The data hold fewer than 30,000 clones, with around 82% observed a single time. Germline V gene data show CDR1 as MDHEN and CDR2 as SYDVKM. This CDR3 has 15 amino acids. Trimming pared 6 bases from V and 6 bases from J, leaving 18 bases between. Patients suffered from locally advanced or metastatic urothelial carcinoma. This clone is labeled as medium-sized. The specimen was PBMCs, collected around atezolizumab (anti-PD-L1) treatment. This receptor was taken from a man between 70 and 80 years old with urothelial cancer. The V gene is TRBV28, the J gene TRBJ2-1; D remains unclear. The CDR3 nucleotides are TGTGCCAGCAGCCCACGCGGTAGCACGGGCAATGAGCAGTTCTTC. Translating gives CASSPRGSTGNEQFF.